This TCR beta chain was identified during a study of CD8+CD57+ T cells in acquired aplastic anemia (dated by TCRdb to 2017 to 2018). Regarding the complete study: DNA extracted from sorted CD4+ and CD8+ cells had a mean of approximately 3.3 ug, with a range of roughly 0.2 to 30 ug. CD8+CD57+ expansion was defined as frequency above the mean frequency observed in healthy subjects.

The patients picked for sequencing were ones in whom flow cytometry had shown an expansion of CD8+CD57+ cells. All patients had severe acquired aplastic anemia diagnosed by International Study of Aplastic Anemia and Agranulocytosis and Camitta criteria. No therapy had been received by the patients at the time of blood sampling. In this study, sorted CD4+ and CD8+ T cells from the blood of healthy subjects and of severe aplastic anemia patients had their TCR repertoires deep-sequenced. In the USA, patient enrollment took place under clinicaltrials.gov protocols 00001620, 01623167, 00001397, 00071045, 00081523 and 00961064. Ficoll-Paque density gradient centrifugation was used to isolate peripheral blood mononuclear cells. Before DNA extraction, CD4+ and CD8+ T cells were sorted by FACS or by magnetic beads. In this sample, this clonotype turned up many times. Its antigen target is currently unknown. Per-base qualities were not stored, and no clone one base away is much larger.

From the germline V gene, CDR1 is SGHAT and CDR2 is FQNNGV. From the cysteine through the phenylalanine, the CDR3 covers 13 amino acids. The read is trimmed to its CDR3 DNA, 39 bases read in frame from base 1. V lost 0 bases and J lost 4 bases; the stretch between them is 5 bases long. TCR beta VDJ combination and CDR3 sequence profiling used genomic DNA as the template. An Illumina HiSeq 2000 was used for TCR repertoire sequencing. As for the original processing: Repertoire assessment relied on Simpson's diversity index, CDR3 size and DJ length profiles, and TRBV/TRBJ rearrangement plots. The most abundant DNA sequence in the deep sequencing data was defined as the immunodominant clone. CDR3 amino acid sequences were checked for sharing between subjects and were compared against published repertoires and the VDJdb database. The public reads were quality trimmed at Q25 with fastp and then assembled into clones with MiXCR by TCRdb, keeping productive beta chains. CDR3 protein duplicates are merged, each entry listing the most common genes and DNA. TCRdb, not the authors, supplied the V and J calls. This sample holds about 240,000 distinct CDR3 sequences; around 43% were observed only once. The biggest ten clones account for 6.5% to 8% of the sample.

What the study reported, not specific to this receptor: Although 25 to 30 CD8+ CDR3 sequences were shared by patients and controls, these sequences appeared highly expressed in patients and within the immunodominant clones of patients. CD8+ Simpson's diversity did not differ significantly between patients and healthy controls (P=0.060).

The chain is encoded by TRBV11-2 joined to TRBJ2-3; the D gene cannot be named for sure. The sequencing input was sorted CD4+, CD8+, or CD8+CD57+ T cells (not recorded which) from PBMCs. This TCR was sampled from a human donor with aplastic anemia. Read as DNA, the sequence is TGTGCCAGCAGCTTAGAGTCCCCAGATACGCAGTATTTT. Its protein is CASSLESPDTQYF.